Listed here are 31 T cell receptor beta chains from one sample, sequenced in a study of T cell clonality in common variable immunodeficiency. Assay: immunoSEQ multiplex PCR; the TCRdb copy retains only in-frame clones and omits some. The sample presents about 66,000 clones, none singletons. Material for sequencing was peripheral blood mononuclear cells. These receptors originate from a person aged 18 to 75 in good health.

Many counts were recorded for this clone. The read gets to within 3 residues of the CDR3 end, and the germline J gene fills in the rest. The rearrangement links TRBV5-1 to TRBJ2-5; the D gene is possibly TRBD2 (5 bases). The V end was cut by 4 bases, the J end by 5 bases, with 15 bases between. The CDR3 length is 14 residues. Germline V gene data show CDR1 as SGHRS and CDR2 as YFSETQ. The CDR3 here is CASSAELGRETQYF. The sequenced part of the CDR3 DNA is TGCGCCAGCAGCGCCGAACTAGGACGGGAGACC.

This clone was counted ten times or more. The read ends 3 residues shy of where the CDR3 ends; the end is completed using the germline J gene. J is TRBJ1-1 and V is TRBV20-1; tentatively, D is TRBD1 (5 bases). Trimming pared 0 bases from V and 4 bases from J, leaving 12 bases between. Germline V gene lookup returns CDR1 DFQATT and CDR2 SNEGSKA (reference sequence). This CDR3 region has 14 residues. This chain's CDR3 is CSARDPRGTTEAFF. Partial CDR3 DNA: TGCAGTGCTAGAGATCCTAGGGGAACCACTGAA.

This clone was observed at least ten times. The read finishes 3 residues shy of the CDR3 end, and the germline J gene is used to complete it. The V gene is TRBV7-6, the J gene TRBJ2-2; 13 bases match TRBD2. The length of the CDR3 is 16 residues. Trimming cost V 4 bases and J 6 bases; bases outside gene matches: 5. CDR1 is SGHVS, CDR2 FNYEAQ, per germline. The sequenced CDR3 bases are TGTGCCAGCAGCTCATCGGGACTAGCGGGATCCGGGGAG. Translating gives CASSSSGLAGSGE. The whole CDR3 sequence is CASSSSGLAGSGELFF.

This clone was counted ten times or more. The junction does not match germline at one end; this may be a read error. The read finishes 3 residues shy of the CDR3 end, and the germline J gene is used to complete it. J is TRBJ2-7 and V is TRBV7-2, with a tentative D call TRBD2 (5 bases). The CDR3 totals 11 residues. CDR1 SGHTA and CDR2 FQGNSA come from the germline V gene. CDR3 loop: CASSLADEQYF. The sequenced CDR3 bases are TGTGCCAGCAGCCTAGCCGACGAG.

This clone has at least ten counts. The CDR3 end falls 3 residues outside the read, so it is completed with the germline J gene. The J gene is TRBJ1-2, the V gene TRBV28; weak D call: TRBD1 (6 bases). Germline V CDR1 and CDR2: MDHEN, SYDVKM. The CDR3 sequence is 15 residues long. Trimming pared 9 bases from V and 3 bases from J, leaving 20 bases between. The part of the CDR3 DNA that was read is TGTGCCAGTGACTCAAAGGAGGGGGGGTACTATGGC. It encodes CASDSKEGGYYG. The complete CDR3 sequence is CASDSKEGGYYGYTF.

This clone was recorded many times. The read gets to within 3 residues of the CDR3 end, and the germline J gene fills in the rest. This chain uses TRBV20-1 with TRBJ2-3, with 13 bases lining up with TRBD2. The CDR3 contains 18 residues. The germline CDR1 and CDR2 sequences are DFQATT and SNEGSKA (reference sequence). After removal of 3 bases from V and 3 bases from J, the junction contained 12 bases not matched to a gene. The part of the CDR3 DNA that was read is TGCAGTGCTAGGATCACTAGCGGGAGGGGCCACGGGACAGATACG. Translating it yields CSARITSGRGHGTDT. The whole CDR3 sequence is CSARITSGRGHGTDTQYF.

This clone was seen ten or more times. CDR3 loop: CAISASGAYEQYF. The covered CDR3 bases are TGTGCCATCAGCGCTAGCGGGGCCTACGAG. The chain recombines TRBV10-3 with TRBJ2-7; 9 bases fit TRBD2. Coverage ceases 3 residues before the CDR3 finishes, and the germline J gene fills in the end. This CDR3 comprises 13 residues. Looked up from germline, CDR1 is ENHRY and CDR2 is SYGVKD. The J segment lost 2 bases and the V segment lost 6 bases, leaving 2 bases of the junction unmatched.

This clone was detected ten times or more. The missing CDR3 end, 3 residues past where the read stops, is filled in from the germline J gene. The chain carries TRBV29-1 and TRBJ2-1; 11 bases fit TRBD2. Germline V gives CDR1 SQVTM, CDR2 ANQGSEA. This CDR3 contains 15 residues. The junction had 4 bases not matched to a gene; V was cut back by 5 bases and J by 1 base. The sequenced CDR3 bases are TGCAGCGTTCGATTAGCGGGAGGGTCCTACAATGAG. It is translated as CSVRLAGGSYNE. The complete CDR3 reads CSVRLAGGSYNEQFF.

A word on this clone: The read stops 3 residues short of the end of the CDR3; the missing end is completed from the germline J gene. The genes are TRBV29-1 and TRBJ2-1, with D possibly being TRBD1 (5 bases). V gave up 6 bases and J gave up 9 bases, with 21 bases separating them. Germline assignment: CDR1 SQVTM and CDR2 ANQGSEA. The CDR3 totals 14 residues. Partial CDR3 DNA: TGCAGCGTCTGGCGTCGCGGAAGGGGCCTTGAG. This sequence encodes CSVWRRGRGLE. The whole CDR3 region reads CSVWRRGRGLEQFF.

This clone was seen a few times. Read sequence stops 3 residues before the CDR3 end, and the germline J gene provides the missing end. This chain joins TRBV7-9 and TRBJ2-1, with 8 bases lining up with TRBD2. The CDR3 consists of 15 residues. The V segment lost 1 base and the J segment 7 bases; nucleotides outside the gene matches: 6. CDR1 SEHNR and CDR2 FQNEAQ come from the germline V gene (reference sequence). The part of the CDR3 DNA that was read is TGTGCCAGCAGCTTAGGAAGCGGGAGCGGGAATGAG. The encoded protein is CASSLGSGSGNE. The full CDR3 protein reads CASSLGSGSGNEQFF.

This clone has a count of ten or more. The CDR3 extends 3 residues past the end of the read, so its final part is completed from the germline J gene. This chain joins TRBV20-1 and TRBJ2-7; 13 bases are a match to TRBD2. CDR1 and CDR2 (germline): DFQATT, SNEGSKA (reference sequence). This CDR3 has 17 amino acids. V was pared by 3 bases and J by 1 base, with 9 bases of the junction left unmatched. The covered CDR3 bases are TGCAGTGCTAGTACTTCCCCGACTAGCGGGAGGTCCTACGAG. Translating gives CSASTSPTSGRSYE. The full CDR3 reads CSASTSPTSGRSYEQYF.

This clone was seen at least ten times. The read comes to an end 3 residues before the CDR3 does, leaving the germline J gene to fill in the end. V gene TRBV5-4 combines with J gene TRBJ2-3; 9 bases agree with TRBD1. The CDR3 runs to 15 residues. The V gene's germline CDR1 is SGHNT and CDR2 YYREEE (reference sequence). The V gene end was trimmed by 3 bases and the J gene end by 2 bases; junction bases not matched to a gene: 4. The sequenced part of the CDR3 DNA is TGTGCCAGCAGCTCTGGACAGGGGATCACAGATACG. It is translated as CASSSGQGITDT. Given in full, the CDR3 is CASSSGQGITDTQYF. The variable domain in full, with the rest retrieved from reference TRBV5-4 and TRBJ2-3, is ETGVTQSPTHLIKTRGQQVTLRCSSQSGHNTVSWYQQALGQGPQFIFQYYREEENGRGNFPPRFSGLQFPNYSSELNVNALELDDSALYLCASSSGQGITDTQYFGPGTRLTVL.

Many counts were recorded for this clone. The CDR3 end falls 3 residues outside the read, so it is completed with the germline J gene. The V call is TRBV7-2, the J call TRBJ2-7, with TRBD2 matching 10 bases. With V trimmed by 7 bases and J by 4 bases, 10 bases remained unmatched. Germline CDR1 and CDR2: SGHTA and FQGNSA. This CDR3 is 15 amino acids long. The covered CDR3 bases are TGTGCCAGCACCTCGGGACTAGCGAGTGGGTACGAG. Encoded protein: CASTSGLASGYE. The entire CDR3 protein is CASTSGLASGYEQYF.

This clone was recorded at least ten times. The CDR3 end is not reached by the read, which stops 3 residues before it; the germline J gene fills it in. V and J are TRBV10-3 and TRBJ2-4; 9 bases are shared with TRBD1. V was clipped by 4 bases and J by 5 bases; unmatched bases: 6. There are 15 residues in the CDR3. Germline lookup yields CDR1 ENHRY and CDR2 SYGVKD. The part of the CDR3 DNA that was read is TGTGCCATCAGTGGCGGACAGGGGATCCAAAACATT. This gives the protein CAISGGQGIQNI. The full-length CDR3 reads as CAISGGQGIQNIQYF.

This clone was detected ten times or more. Read sequence stops 3 residues before the CDR3 end, and the germline J gene provides the missing end. The chain has TRBV7-2 and TRBJ2-1; the D gene is possibly TRBD2 (5 bases). V was cut by 4 bases and J by 5 bases, with 12 bases left in between. This CDR3 has 14 residues. In germline, CDR1 is SGHTA, CDR2 FQGNSA. CDR3 DNA, as far as it was read: TGTGCCAGCAGCTCCCGCAGGACTGACAATGAG. It specifies CASSSRRTDNE. The whole CDR3 sequence is CASSSRRTDNEQFF.

This clone was detected ten times or more. The CDR3 extends 3 residues past the end of the read, so its final part is completed from the germline J gene. This chain uses TRBV7-2 with TRBJ2-5; 7 bases line up with TRBD2. The junction had 9 bases not matched to a gene; V was cut back by 4 bases and J by 7 bases. The CDR3 totals 14 residues. CDR1 is SGHTA and CDR2 is FQGNSA in the germline V gene. CDR3 DNA, as far as it was read: TGTGCCAGCAGCTCCTCGACTAGCCTCGGGACC. This gives the protein CASSSSTSLGT. The whole CDR3 sequence reads CASSSSTSLGTQYF.

To note about this clone: Read coverage stops 3 residues before the CDR3 terminus; the germline J gene supplies the remainder. The chain recombines TRBV10-2 with TRBJ2-1, with 15 bases aligning to TRBD2. V gave up 6 bases and J gave up 5 bases; unmatched junction bases: 11. This CDR3 has 18 amino acids. Germline V gene data show CDR1 as WSHSY and CDR2 as SAAADI. CDR3 bases read: TGCGCCAGCAGACCGGGACTAGCGGGAGGTTTTGATCACAATGAG. Translating it yields CASRPGLAGGFDHNE. The full CDR3 protein is CASRPGLAGGFDHNEQFF.

This clone was seen repeatedly, ten times or more. The sequenced fragment ends 3 residues before the CDR3 boundary, so the rest is inferred from the germline J gene. V usage is TRBV7-9 and J usage is TRBJ2-3; D is ambiguous. CDR3 length equals 13 residues. CDR1 and CDR2 from the germline V gene are SEHNR and FQNEAQ (reference sequence). Deletions cut 4 bases from V and 2 bases from J, with 7 bases between. Partial CDR3 DNA: TGTGCCAGCAGCTACTACTCCACAGATACG. Translating gives CASSYYSTDT. The whole CDR3 sequence is CASSYYSTDTQYF. The full variable domain, in which reference TRBV7-9 and TRBJ2-3 provide the parts outside the CDR3, is DTGVSQNPRHKITKRGQNVTFRCDPISEHNRLYWYRQTLGQGPEFLTYFQNEAQLEKSRLLSDRFSAERPKGSFSTLEIQRTEQGDSAMYLCASSYYSTDTQYFGPGTRLTVL.

This clone was observed at least ten times. The CDR3 is cut off 3 residues early in the read; its end comes from the germline J gene. The chain has TRBV7-9 and TRBJ2-1; 7 bases fit TRBD1. Germline-derived CDR1 and CDR2 are SEHNR and FQNEAQ (reference sequence). Trimming cost V 4 bases and J 3 bases; bases outside gene matches: 6. CDR3 length equals 15 residues. The sequenced CDR3 bases are TGTGCCAGCAGCTCGGCCGGGACAGTCTACAATGAG. It codes for CASSSAGTVYNE. The entire CDR3 reads CASSSAGTVYNEQFF.

This clone was observed at least ten times. Sequencing ends 3 residues short of the CDR3 end; the germline J gene provides the rest. The rearrangement links TRBV20-1 to TRBJ1-2; D unclear. Trimming shortened V by 2 bases and J by 1 base, and 14 bases separated the two germline ends. The CDR3 covers 15 residues. Germline assignment: CDR1 DFQATT and CDR2 SNEGSKA (reference sequence). CDR3 residues: CSARIPGFLNYGYTF. The CDR3 DNA, read in part, is TGCAGTGCTAGAATACCGGGGTTTCTTAACTATGGC.

This clone came up many times. The CDR3 DNA, read in part, is TGTGCCATCAGGTCGGGGGGACTGGAAAGTGGCGGGGAG. Its protein is CAIRSGGLESGGE. The full CDR3 is CAIRSGGLESGGELFF. The rearrangement uses TRBV10-3 and TRBJ2-2, with 7 bases lining up with TRBD2. The read halts 3 residues ahead of the CDR3 end, with the missing end drawn from the germline J gene. The germline V gene has CDR1 ENHRY and CDR2 SYGVKD. The V and J ends lost 6 bases and 7 bases, in that order; junction bases with no gene match: 14. The CDR3 is made up of 16 amino acids.

This clone was observed at least ten times. The read terminates 3 residues ahead of where the CDR3 ends, so the germline J gene completes it. V usage is TRBV2 and J usage is TRBJ2-1, with D perhaps TRBD2 (7 bases). The CDR3 extends over 12 amino acids. The germline V gene has CDR1 SNHLY and CDR2 FYNNEI. V shed 8 bases and J shed 9 bases, with 14 bases lying between them. CDR3: CASGRGGVEQFF. The DNA read from the CDR3 is TGTGCCAGCGGGAGGGGGGGGGTTGAG.

This clone was counted many times. The read ends 3 residues before the CDR3 terminus; that terminus is restored from the germline J gene. This chain uses TRBV13 with TRBJ2-3, with D hard to call. Per the germline V gene, CDR1 is PRHDT and CDR2 is FYEKMQ (reference sequence). The CDR3 totals 13 residues. The V gene lost 2 bases and the J gene lost 2 bases, with 5 bases spanning the gap. CDR3: CASSLKVTDTQYF. Partial CDR3 DNA: TGTGCCAGCAGCTTAAAGGTCACAGATACG.

This clone was counted at least ten times. The read stops 3 residues short of the end of the CDR3; the missing end is completed from the germline J gene. The rearrangement uses TRBV30 and TRBJ2-3; no reliable D call. V dropped 3 bases and J dropped 4 bases, with 5 bases sitting between them. The CDR3 contains 11 residues. Germline-derived CDR1 and CDR2 are GTSNPN and SVGIG (reference sequence). The part of the CDR3 DNA that was read is TGTGCCTGGAGCAGTCCAGATACG. Its protein is CAWSSPDT. The CDR3, in full, reads CAWSSPDTQYF.

This clone was counted many times. The read terminates 3 residues before the CDR3 end, so the remaining end is supplied by the germline J gene. The V call is TRBV30, the J call TRBJ2-7; 10 nucleotides line up with TRBD1. CDR1 and CDR2 (germline): GTSNPN, SVGIG (reference sequence). The CDR3 loop spans 14 amino acids. Germline trimming cut 0 bases from V and 3 bases from J; bases unmatched to any gene: 2. Incomplete CDR3 DNA: TGTGCCTGGAGTGTCGGACAGGGGGGCTACGAG. Translation: CAWSVGQGGYE. Given in full, the CDR3 is CAWSVGQGGYEQYF.

This clone was found many times. The CDR3 end is not reached by the read, which stops 3 residues before it; the germline J gene fills it in. The chain joins TRBV12-5 to TRBJ1-1, with 8 nucleotides matching TRBD1. This CDR3 region has 17 residues. The germline V gene encodes CDR1 LGHNT and CDR2 FRNRAP. Unmatched junction bases numbered 11, after V lost 0 bases and J lost 5 bases. CDR3 residues: CASGLVQGENRDTEAFF. CDR3 DNA, as far as it was read: TGTGCTAGTGGTTTGGTACAGGGGGAAAACAGGGATACTGAA.

This clone was recorded many times. Read data end 3 residues before the CDR3 end; the end is taken from the germline J gene. The rearrangement links TRBV9 to TRBJ2-7; D perhaps matches TRBD2 (5 bases). V gave up 0 bases and J gave up 6 bases, with 10 bases separating them. Germline loops: CDR1 SGDLS, CDR2 YYNGEE. The CDR3 totals 13 residues. CDR3 DNA, as far as it was read: TGTGCCAGCAGCGTAGCTCAACGGGGCGAG. This encodes CASSVAQRGE. The full CDR3 reads CASSVAQRGEQYF.

This clone was picked up many times. One end of the junction fails to match germline, which may point to a read error. Read coverage stops 3 residues before the CDR3 terminus; the germline J gene supplies the remainder. The chain joins TRBV7-2 to TRBJ2-7; D might be TRBD2 (5 bases). This CDR3 is 14 amino acids long. Per germline, CDR1 SGHTA and CDR2 FQGNSA. This CDR3 reads CASSLDYSSYEQYF. The part of the CDR3 DNA that was read is TGTGCCAGCAGTTTAGACTATAGCTCCTACGAG.

This clone was detected ten times or more. The DNA read from the CDR3 is TGTGCCATCAGTGAGTGGGGGGGCAGAGACTATGGC. Translation gives CAISEWGGRDYG. In full, the CDR3 is CAISEWGGRDYGYTF. The rearrangement joins TRBV10-3 to TRBJ1-2; D is possibly TRBD1 (6 bases). Sequencing ends 3 residues short of the CDR3 end; the germline J gene provides the rest. The V gene lost 1 base and the J gene lost 3 bases, with 12 bases spanning the gap. Germline CDR1 ENHRY, CDR2 SYGVKD. This CDR3 spans 15 amino acids.

By its share, this clone is medium-sized. The CDR3 end lies 3 residues beyond the end of the read and is filled in from the germline J gene. The genes are TRBV6-1 and TRBJ2-2; a weak D match, TRBD1 (6 bases). The CDR3 extends over 14 amino acids. Trimming left V 3 bases short and J 7 bases short, with 12 bases between. From germline, CDR1 is MNHNS and CDR2 SASEGT. CDR3 loop: CASSDYRAIGELFF. The DNA read from the CDR3 is TGTGCCAGCAGTGATTACAGGGCCATCGGGGAG.

This clone was seen ten or more times. The read finishes 3 residues shy of the CDR3 end, and the germline J gene is used to complete it. The rearrangement links TRBV30 to TRBJ2-3; TRBD1 agrees at 9 bases. The CDR3 is 13 amino acids. Trimming at V came to 8 bases and at J to 5 bases, leaving 8 bases not matched to a gene. Germline V CDR1 and CDR2: GTSNPN, SVGIG (reference sequence). CDR3 DNA (partial): TGTGCCAGTACAGGGGGCGCGGTAGATACG. Protein sequence: CASTGGAVDT. The entire CDR3 sequence reads CASTGGAVDTQYF.